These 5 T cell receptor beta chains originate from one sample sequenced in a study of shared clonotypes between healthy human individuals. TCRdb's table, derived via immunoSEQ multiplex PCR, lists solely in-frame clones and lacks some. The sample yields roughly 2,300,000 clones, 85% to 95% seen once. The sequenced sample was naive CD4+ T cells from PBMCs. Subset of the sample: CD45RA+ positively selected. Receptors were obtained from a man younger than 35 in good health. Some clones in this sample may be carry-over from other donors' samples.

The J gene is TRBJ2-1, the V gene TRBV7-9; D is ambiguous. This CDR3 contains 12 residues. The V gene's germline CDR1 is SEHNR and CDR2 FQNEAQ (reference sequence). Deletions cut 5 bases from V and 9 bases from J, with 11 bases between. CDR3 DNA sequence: TGTGCCAGCAGCCCGCTCTACGGTGAGCAGTTCTTC. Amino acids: CASSPLYGEQFF.

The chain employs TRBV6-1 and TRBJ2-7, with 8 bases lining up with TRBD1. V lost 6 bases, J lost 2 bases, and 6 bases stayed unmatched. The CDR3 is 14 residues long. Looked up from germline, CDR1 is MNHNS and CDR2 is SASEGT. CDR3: CASSRQGITYEQYF. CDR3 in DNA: TGTGCCAGCAGCAGACAGGGGATAACCTACGAGCAGTACTTC.

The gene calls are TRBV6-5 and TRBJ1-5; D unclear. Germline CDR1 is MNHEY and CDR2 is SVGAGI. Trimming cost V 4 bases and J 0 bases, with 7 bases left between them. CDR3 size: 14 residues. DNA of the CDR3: TGTGCCAGCAGTTTAGGGTATAGCAATCAGCCCCAGCATTTT. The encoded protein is CASSLGYSNQPQHF.

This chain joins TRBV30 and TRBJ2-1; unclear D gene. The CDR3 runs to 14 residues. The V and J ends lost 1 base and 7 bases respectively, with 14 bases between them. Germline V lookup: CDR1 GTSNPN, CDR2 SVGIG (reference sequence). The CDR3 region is CAWSAQSGWNEQFF. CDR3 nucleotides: TGTGCCTGGAGTGCCCAATCCGGGTGGAATGAGCAGTTCTTC.

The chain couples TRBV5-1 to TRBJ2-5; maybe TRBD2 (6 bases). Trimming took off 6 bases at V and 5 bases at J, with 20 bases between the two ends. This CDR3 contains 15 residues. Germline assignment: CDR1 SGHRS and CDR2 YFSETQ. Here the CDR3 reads CASTITVSGLETQYF. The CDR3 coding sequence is TGCGCCAGCACTATAACAGTGAGCGGGCTGGAGACCCAGTACTTC.